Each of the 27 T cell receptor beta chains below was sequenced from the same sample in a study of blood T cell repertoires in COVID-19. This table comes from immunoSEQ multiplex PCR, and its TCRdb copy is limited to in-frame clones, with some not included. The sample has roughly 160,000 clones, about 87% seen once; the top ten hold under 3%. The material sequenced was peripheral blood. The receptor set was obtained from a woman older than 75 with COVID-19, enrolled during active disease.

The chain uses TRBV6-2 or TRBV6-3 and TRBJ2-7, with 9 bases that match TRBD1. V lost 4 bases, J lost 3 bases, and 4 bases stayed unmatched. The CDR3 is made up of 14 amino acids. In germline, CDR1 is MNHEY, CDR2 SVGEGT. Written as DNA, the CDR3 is TGTGCCAGCAGTTTCCAGGGACAGGGCTACGAGCAGTACTTC. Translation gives CASSFQGQGYEQYF.

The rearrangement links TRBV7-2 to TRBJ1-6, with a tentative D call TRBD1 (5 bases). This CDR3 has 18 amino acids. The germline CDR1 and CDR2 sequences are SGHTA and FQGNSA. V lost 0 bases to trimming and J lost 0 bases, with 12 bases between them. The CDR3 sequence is CASSLAAQGSSYNSPLHF. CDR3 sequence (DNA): TGTGCCAGCAGCTTAGCGGCCCAGGGAAGCTCCTATAATTCACCCCTCCACTTT.

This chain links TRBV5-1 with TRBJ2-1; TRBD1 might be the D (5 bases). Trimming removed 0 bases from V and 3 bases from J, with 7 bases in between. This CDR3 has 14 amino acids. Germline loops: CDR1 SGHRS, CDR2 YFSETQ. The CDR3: CASSLVQGYNEQFF. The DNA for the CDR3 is TGCGCCAGCAGCTTGGTCCAGGGCTACAATGAGCAGTTCTTC.

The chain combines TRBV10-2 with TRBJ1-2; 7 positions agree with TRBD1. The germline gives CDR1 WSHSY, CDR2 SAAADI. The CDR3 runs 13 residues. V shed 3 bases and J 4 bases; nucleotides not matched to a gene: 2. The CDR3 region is CASSERTGYGYTF. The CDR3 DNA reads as TGCGCCAGCAGTGAAAGGACAGGCTATGGCTACACCTTC.

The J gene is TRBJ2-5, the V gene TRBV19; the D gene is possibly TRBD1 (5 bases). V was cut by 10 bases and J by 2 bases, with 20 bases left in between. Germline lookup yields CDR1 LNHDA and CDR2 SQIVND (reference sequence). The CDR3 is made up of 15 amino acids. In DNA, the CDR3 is TGTGCCACCGCGGAAGGGGCCGGTCAACAAGAGACCCAGTACTTC. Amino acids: CATAEGAGQQETQYF.

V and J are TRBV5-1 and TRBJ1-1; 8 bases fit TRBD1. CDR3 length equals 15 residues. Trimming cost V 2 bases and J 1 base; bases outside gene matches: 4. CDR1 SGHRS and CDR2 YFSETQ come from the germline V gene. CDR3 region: CASSFQGAPNTEAFF. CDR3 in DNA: TGCGCCAGCAGCTTCCAGGGGGCACCGAACACTGAAGCTTTCTTT.

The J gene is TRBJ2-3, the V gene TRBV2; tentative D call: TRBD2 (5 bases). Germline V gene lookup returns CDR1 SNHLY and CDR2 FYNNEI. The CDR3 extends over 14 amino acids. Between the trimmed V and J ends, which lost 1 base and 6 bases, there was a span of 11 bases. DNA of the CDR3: TGTGCCAGCAGTGAAGTGGGGAGAGGGGATACGCAGTATTTT. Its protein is CASSEVGRGDTQYF.

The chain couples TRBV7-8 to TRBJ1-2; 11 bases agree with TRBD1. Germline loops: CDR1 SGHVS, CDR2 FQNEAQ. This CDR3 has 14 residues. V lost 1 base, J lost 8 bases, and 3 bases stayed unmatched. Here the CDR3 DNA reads TGTGCCAGCAGCTTAGGCCGGACAGGGGGCGGCTACACCTTC. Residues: CASSLGRTGGGYTF.

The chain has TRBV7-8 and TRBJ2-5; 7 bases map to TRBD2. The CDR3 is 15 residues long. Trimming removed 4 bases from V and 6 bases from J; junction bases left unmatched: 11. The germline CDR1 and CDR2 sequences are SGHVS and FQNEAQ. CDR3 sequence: CASSSVGGGPKTQYF. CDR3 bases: TGTGCCAGCAGCTCCGTGGGGGGAGGGCCGAAGACCCAGTACTTC.

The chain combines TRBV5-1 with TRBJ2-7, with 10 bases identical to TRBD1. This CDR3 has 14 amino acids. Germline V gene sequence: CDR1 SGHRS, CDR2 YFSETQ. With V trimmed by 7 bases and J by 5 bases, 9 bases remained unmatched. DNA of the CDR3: TGCGCCAGCCGCTCCGGACAGGGGGGGCACGAGCAGTACTTC. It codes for CASRSGQGGHEQYF. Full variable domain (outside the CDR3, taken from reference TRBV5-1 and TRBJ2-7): KAGVTQTPRYLIKTRGQQVTLSCSPISGHRSVSWYQQTPGQGLQFLFEYFSETQRNKGNFPGRFSGRQFSNSRSEMNVSTLELGDSALYLCASRSGQGGHEQYFGPGTRLTVT.

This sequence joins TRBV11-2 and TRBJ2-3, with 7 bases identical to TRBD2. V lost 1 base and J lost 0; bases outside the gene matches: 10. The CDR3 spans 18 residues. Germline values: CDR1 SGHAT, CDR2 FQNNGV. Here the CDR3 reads CASSLGPEERGSTDTQYF. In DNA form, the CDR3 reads TGTGCCAGCAGCTTAGGCCCTGAGGAGCGGGGTAGCACAGATACGCAGTATTTT.

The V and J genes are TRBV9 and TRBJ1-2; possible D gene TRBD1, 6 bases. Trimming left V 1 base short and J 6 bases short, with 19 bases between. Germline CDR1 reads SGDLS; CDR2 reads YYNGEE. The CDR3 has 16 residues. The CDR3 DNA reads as TGTGCCAGCAGCGTACAACCGTCCGGGGGGGCTGATGGCTACACCTTC. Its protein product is CASSVQPSGGADGYTF. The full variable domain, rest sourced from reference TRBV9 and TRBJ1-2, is DSGVTQTPKHLITATGQRVTLRCSPRSGDLSVYWYQQSLDQGLQFLIQYYNGEERAKGNILERFSAQQFPDLHSELNLSSLELGDSALYFCASSVQPSGGADGYTFGSGTRLTVV.

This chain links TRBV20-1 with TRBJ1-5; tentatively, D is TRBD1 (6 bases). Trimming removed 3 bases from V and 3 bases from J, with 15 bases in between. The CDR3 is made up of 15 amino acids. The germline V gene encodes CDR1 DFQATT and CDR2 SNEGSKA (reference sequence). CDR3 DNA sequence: TGCAGTGCTAGTTTAGGAGACAGGCCCAATCAGCCCCAGCATTTT. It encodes CSASLGDRPNQPQHF.

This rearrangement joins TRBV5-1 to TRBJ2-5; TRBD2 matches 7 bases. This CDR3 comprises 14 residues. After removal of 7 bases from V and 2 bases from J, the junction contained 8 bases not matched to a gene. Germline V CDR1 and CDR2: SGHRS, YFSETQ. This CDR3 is CASDERGDQETQYF. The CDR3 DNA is TGCGCCAGCGACGAGCGGGGCGATCAAGAGACCCAGTACTTC.

The CDR3 loop reads CASSLFSGGNTGELFF. The CDR3 DNA follows: TGTGCCAGCAGCTTATTTAGCGGAGGGAACACCGGGGAGCTGTTTTTT. The chain links TRBV7-3 to TRBJ2-2; possibly TRBD2 for D (6 bases). V was pared by 2 bases and J by 1 base, with 11 bases between. The CDR3 is made up of 16 amino acids. Germline V gene lookup returns CDR1 SGHTA and CDR2 FQGTGA.

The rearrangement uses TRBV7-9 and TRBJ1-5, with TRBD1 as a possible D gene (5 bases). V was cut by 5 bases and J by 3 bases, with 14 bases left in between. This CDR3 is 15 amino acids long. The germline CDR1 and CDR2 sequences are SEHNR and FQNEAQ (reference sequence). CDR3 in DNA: TGTGCCAGCAGCCGGGCCTTAGGGGACAATCAGCCCCAGCATTTT. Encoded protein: CASSRALGDNQPQHF.

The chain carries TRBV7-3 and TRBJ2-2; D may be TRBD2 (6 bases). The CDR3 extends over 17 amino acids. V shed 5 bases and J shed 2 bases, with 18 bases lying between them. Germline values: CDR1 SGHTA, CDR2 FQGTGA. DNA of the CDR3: TGTGCCAGCAGCACACGTCTTGCGGGAACCAACACCGGGGAGCTGTTTTTT. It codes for CASSTRLAGTNTGELFF.

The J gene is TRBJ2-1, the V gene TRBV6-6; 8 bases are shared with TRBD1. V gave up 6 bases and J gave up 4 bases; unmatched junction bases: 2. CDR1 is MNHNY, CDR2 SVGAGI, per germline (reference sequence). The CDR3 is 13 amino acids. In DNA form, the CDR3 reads TGTGCCAGCAGGAGACAGGGGTACAATGAGCAGTTCTTC. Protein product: CASRRQGYNEQFF.

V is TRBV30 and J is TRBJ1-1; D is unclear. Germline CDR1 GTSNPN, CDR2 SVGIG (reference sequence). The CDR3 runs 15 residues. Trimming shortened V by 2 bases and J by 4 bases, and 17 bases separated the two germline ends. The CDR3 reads CAWSLQVRGSTEAFF. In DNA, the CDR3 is TGTGCCTGGAGTTTGCAGGTGCGGGGTTCCACTGAAGCTTTCTTT.

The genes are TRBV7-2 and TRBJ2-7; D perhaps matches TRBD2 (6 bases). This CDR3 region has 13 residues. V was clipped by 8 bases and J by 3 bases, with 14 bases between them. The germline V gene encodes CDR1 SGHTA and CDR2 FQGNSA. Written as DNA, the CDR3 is TGTGCCAGCGGGGGACTTCACCTCTACGAGCAGTACTTC. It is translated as CASGGLHLYEQYF.

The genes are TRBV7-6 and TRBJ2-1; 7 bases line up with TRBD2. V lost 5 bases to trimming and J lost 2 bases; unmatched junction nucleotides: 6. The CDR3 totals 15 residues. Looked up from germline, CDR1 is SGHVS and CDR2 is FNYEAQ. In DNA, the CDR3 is TGTGCCAGCAGCAGACGGACTAGTGCCTACAATGAGCAGTTCTTC. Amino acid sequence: CASSRRTSAYNEQFF.

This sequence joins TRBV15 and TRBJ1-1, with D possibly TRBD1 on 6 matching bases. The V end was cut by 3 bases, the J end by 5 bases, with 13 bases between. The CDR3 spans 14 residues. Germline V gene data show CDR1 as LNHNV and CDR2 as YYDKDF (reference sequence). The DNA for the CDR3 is TGTGCCACCAGCAGGGACAGACGGTCTACTGAAGCTTTCTTT. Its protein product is CATSRDRRSTEAFF.

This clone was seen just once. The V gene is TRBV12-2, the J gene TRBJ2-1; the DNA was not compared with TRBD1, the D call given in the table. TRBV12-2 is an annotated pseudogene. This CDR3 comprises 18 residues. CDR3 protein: CASRLDRDLRRSYNEQFF. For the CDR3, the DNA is TGTGCAAGTCGCCTGGACAGGGATCTCCGTAGGTCCTACAATGAGCAGTTCTTC.

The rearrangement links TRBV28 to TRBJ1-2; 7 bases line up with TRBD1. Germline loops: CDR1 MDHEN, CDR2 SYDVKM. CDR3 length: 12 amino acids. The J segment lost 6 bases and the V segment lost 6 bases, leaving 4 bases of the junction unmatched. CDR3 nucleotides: TGTGCCAGCAGCCTCGACAGGGATGGCTACACCTTC. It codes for CASSLDRDGYTF.

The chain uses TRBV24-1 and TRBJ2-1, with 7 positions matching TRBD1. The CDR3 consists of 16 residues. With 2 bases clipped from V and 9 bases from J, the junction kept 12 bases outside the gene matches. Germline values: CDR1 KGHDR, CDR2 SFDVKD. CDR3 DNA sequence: TGTGCCACCAGTGATTCCTTGGCTCACAGGGGAACTGAGCAGTTCTTC. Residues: CATSDSLAHRGTEQFF.

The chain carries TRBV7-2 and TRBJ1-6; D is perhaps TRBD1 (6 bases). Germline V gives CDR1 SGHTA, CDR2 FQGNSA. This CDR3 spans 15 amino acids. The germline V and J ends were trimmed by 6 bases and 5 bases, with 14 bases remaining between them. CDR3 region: CASRSPGADNSPLHF. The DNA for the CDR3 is TGTGCCAGCAGAAGTCCAGGGGCTGATAATTCACCCCTCCACTTT. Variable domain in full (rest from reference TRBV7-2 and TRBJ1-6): GAGVSQSPSNKVTEKGKDVELRCDPISGHTALYWYRQSLGQGLEFLIYFQGNSAPDKSGLPSDRFSAERTGGSVSTLTIQRTQQEDSAVYLCASRSPGADNSPLHFGNGTRLTVT.

The DNA for the CDR3 is TGTGCCAGCAGCATCTATCAGACTCCCGAGCAGTACTTC. Amino acids: CASSIYQTPEQYF. V usage is TRBV11-2 and J usage is TRBJ2-7; D is ambiguous. With 5 bases removed from V and 6 bases from J, the gap between germline ends came to 14 bases. CDR1 and CDR2 from the germline V gene are SGHAT and FQNNGV. This CDR3 contains 13 residues.